One sample yielded the 6 T cell receptor beta chains listed below, sequenced in a study of blood T cells in healthy people across ages. For the second PCR, which ran for about 6 to 11 cycles, a sample-barcoded 5' primer and a J-beta primer mix were used. TCRdb reprocessed the 5' RACE reads with MiXCR, giving one entry per CDR3 protein. The sample lists some 900,000 distinct CDR3 sequences; about 48% were seen once. Material: blood. Receptor source: a young man in good health.

In its sample, this clonotype was seen a few times. The chain combines TRBV7-9 with TRBJ2-7, with D unresolved. V was cut by 1 base and J by 2 bases, with 9 bases left in between. Germline-derived CDR1 and CDR2 are SEHNR and FQNEAQ (reference sequence). The CDR3 length is 14 residues. This CDR3 is CASSLEATAYEQYF. CDR3 coding DNA: TGTGCCAGCAGCTTAGAGGCCACGGCCTACGAGCAGTACTTC. The variable domain in full, completed from reference TRBV7-9 and TRBJ2-7, reads DTGVSQNPRHKITKRGQNVTFRCDPISEHNRLYWYRQTLGQGPEFLTYFQNEAQLEKSRLLSDRFSAERPKGSFSTLEIQRTEQGDSAMYLCASSLEATAYEQYFGPGTRLTVT.

DNA of the CDR3: TGCGCCAGCAGCCGGACGATGGGACAGGGGGTTTGGGGCTACACCTTC. It codes for CASSRTMGQGVWGYTF. This chain links TRBV4-1 with TRBJ1-2, with 11 bases lining up with TRBD1. Germline assignment: CDR1 MGHRA and CDR2 YSYEKL. J lost 8 bases, V lost 4 bases, and 12 bases had no gene match. The CDR3 runs 16 residues.

The chain has TRBV4-2 and TRBJ2-1, with D perhaps matching TRBD1 (6 bases). The CDR3 sequence is 16 residues long. V was cut by 4 bases and J by 5 bases, with 18 bases left in between. Per germline, CDR1 LGHNA and CDR2 YNFKEQ. The CDR3 here is CASSLSGQSLHNEQFF. As DNA, the CDR3 is TGTGCCAGCAGCCTAAGTGGACAGTCCTTGCACAATGAGCAGTTCTTC.

This clonotype was observed a few times. The chain is built from TRBV9 and TRBJ1-1; 11 bases align to TRBD1. J gave up 7 bases and V 3 bases, and 8 bases lay outside the gene matches. The CDR3 covers 15 residues. Germline assignment: CDR1 SGDLS and CDR2 YYNGEE. The CDR3 loop is CASSAGTGGSREAFF. As DNA, the CDR3 is TGTGCCAGCAGCGCCGGGACAGGGGGAAGCCGTGAAGCTTTCTTT. Full variable domain (remainder filled in from reference TRBV9 and TRBJ1-1): DSGVTQTPKHLITATGQRVTLRCSPRSGDLSVYWYQQSLDQGLQFLIQYYNGEERAKGNILERFSAQQFPDLHSELNLSSLELGDSALYFCASSAGTGGSREAFFGQGTRLTVV.

This chain connects TRBV11-2 to TRBJ2-1; 13 nucleotides align to TRBD2. Trimming took 5 bases from V and 10 from J; bases not matched to a gene: 11. The CDR3 consists of 16 residues. Germline lookup yields CDR1 SGHAT and CDR2 FQNNGV. The CDR3 nucleotides read TGTGCCAGCAGCCTGGGACTAGCGGGGACCTCCTACGAGCAGTTCTTC. Encoded protein: CASSLGLAGTSYEQFF.

This clonotype was counted a few times. This rearrangement joins TRBV27 to TRBJ2-5, with 10 bases identical to TRBD1. The J call may be wrong; the DNA end is better matched by TRBJ2-7. Germline V CDR1 and CDR2: MNHEY, SMNVEV (reference sequence). There are 15 residues in the CDR3. The CDR3: CASSLWGQGQYEQYF. Written as DNA, the CDR3 is TGTGCCAGCAGTTTATGGGGACAGGGGCAGTACGAGCAGTACTTC.